Listed below are T cell receptor beta chains from one sample, sequenced in a study of CD8 T cells in Susac syndrome. TCRdb called the immunoSEQ multiplex PCR reads again in MiXCR, with one record for every CDR3 protein. This sample has approximately 150,000 distinct CDR3 sequences, with over 80% found just once. Input material: CD8+ T cells from PBMCs. These receptors were taken from a human donor with multiple sclerosis. Both conserved end residues are part of each CDR3. The order of the fields is J gene, V gene, D gene, clone size, CDR3 protein, CDR3 DNA. A D gene is named only where the DNA matches it firmly. A row's size may be missing; if present it is once, few, many or a size class.

TRBJ2-3 TRBV12-3/TRBV12-4 TRBD1 . CASSPPGTGTDTQYF TGTGCCAGCAGTCCCCCCGGGACAGGGACCGATACGCAGTATTTT
TRBJ1-4 TRBV6-5 TRBD1 . CASSFGQESEKLFF TGTGCCAGCAGTTTCGGACAGGAGTCTGAAAAACTGTTTTTT
TRBJ1-2 TRBV28 . . CASRSTTLIYGYTF TGTGCCAGCAGATCTACCACTTTAATATATGGCTACACCTTC
TRBJ2-1 TRBV4-1 . . CASSLTGPYYNEQFF TGCGCCAGCTCACTGACTGGACCTTATTACAATGAGCAGTTCTTC
TRBJ2-6 TRBV3-1 . . CASSPFRQGLPLGANVLTF TGTGCCAGCAGCCCCTTCCGTCAGGGGCTCCCATTGGGGGCCAACGTCCTGACTTTC
TRBJ2-1 TRBV7-8 . once CASSLGPYNEQFF TGTGCCAGCAGCTTAGGTCCTTACAATGAGCAGTTCTTC
TRBJ1-1 TRBV4-3 . . CASSLSEDTGTEAFF TGCGCCAGCAGCCTCTCGGAGGACACTGGGACTGAAGCTTTCTTT
TRBJ2-2 TRBV6-2/TRBV6-3 . few CASSYSKGTGELFF TGTGCCAGCAGTTACTCGAAGGGCACCGGGGAGCTGTTTTTT
TRBJ1-2 TRBV20-1 . . CSARGDHHYGYTF TGCAGTGCTAGAGGTGACCACCACTATGGCTACACCTTC
TRBJ2-3 TRBV20-1 . . CSASELDYMDTQYF TGCAGTGCTAGCGAGTTAGACTACATGGATACGCAGTATTTT
TRBJ2-2 TRBV4-1 . few CASSPLTGELFF TGCGCCAGCAGCCCCCTCACCGGGGAGCTGTTTTTT
TRBJ2-2 TRBV5-1 . . CASSPRGSGAGTGELFF TGCGCCAGCAGCCCCAGGGGCAGCGGGGCAGGCACCGGGGAGCTGTTTTTT
TRBJ2-1 TRBV9 TRBD2 . CASSVGSGGNEQFF TGTGCCAGCAGCGTAGGCAGCGGGGGCAATGAGCAGTTCTTC
TRBJ2-1 TRBV12-3/TRBV12-4 TRBD2 once CASSSPAGADNEQFF TGTGCCAGCAGTTCCCCAGCGGGGGCCGACAATGAGCAGTTCTTC
TRBJ2-1 TRBV15 . . CATSRDRLEGVSNEQFF TGTGCCACCAGCAGAGATCGGTTAGAGGGGGTCAGCAATGAGCAGTTCTTC
TRBJ2-7 TRBV20-1 . . CSAREVNYEQYF TGCAGTGCTAGGGAGGTCAACTACGAGCAGTACTTC
TRBJ2-2 TRBV3-1 . . CASSRSQGFTGELFF TGTGCCAGCAGCCGCTCTCAGGGGTTCACCGGGGAGCTGTTTTTT
TRBJ1-2 TRBV19 . . CATKAGLRFDGYTF TGTGCCACCAAAGCCGGACTGCGTTTCGACGGCTACACCTTC
TRBJ2-3 TRBV4-1 . . CASSQDPQGGDTQYF TGCGCCAGCAGCCAAGATCCCCAGGGTGGGGATACGCAGTATTTT
TRBJ1-2 TRBV30 . . CAWSVQENYGYTF TGTGCCTGGAGTGTACAGGAAAACTATGGCTACACCTTC
TRBJ1-2 TRBV20-1 . . CSINTASEGYTF TGCAGTATCAATACCGCCTCGGAGGGCTACACCTTC
TRBJ1-6 TRBV9 . . CASSGDWGLPLHF TGTGCCAGTTCAGGGGATTGGGGTCTACCCCTCCACTTT
TRBJ2-4 TRBV10-3 . . CAISDSQAKNIQYF TGTGCCATCAGTGACAGCCAAGCCAAAAACATTCAGTACTTC
TRBJ2-1 TRBV24-1 TRBD2 . CATSDPHLRLAATYNEQFF TGTGCCACCAGTGACCCACACCTCCGACTAGCGGCCACCTACAATGAGCAGTTCTTC
TRBJ2-1 TRBV20-1 TRBD2 . CSANSLAGPEQFF TGCAGTGCTAATTCTCTAGCGGGACCTGAGCAGTTCTTC
TRBJ2-5 TRBV5-6 . . CASSLVAAQETQYF TGTGCCAGCAGCTTGGTGGCAGCCCAAGAGACCCAGTACTTC
TRBJ1-1 TRBV24-1 . . CATSAKGVTEAFF TGTGCCACCAGTGCGAAAGGGGTTACTGAAGCTTTCTTT
TRBJ1-1 TRBV6-1 . . CASSAYWNTEAFF TGTGCCAGCAGTGCTTACTGGAACACTGAAGCTTTCTTT
TRBJ2-2 TRBV19 TRBD2 . CASSIEASGSGELFF TGTGCCAGTAGTATAGAGGCTAGCGGGAGCGGGGAGCTGTTTTTT
TRBJ1-1 TRBV19 . . CASSIGSGSNTEAFF TGTGCCAGTAGTATTGGTTCTGGGTCGAACACTGAAGCTTTCTTT
TRBJ2-1 TRBV6-1 TRBD2 . CASSEWKLAGYNEQFF TGTGCCAGCAGTGAATGGAAACTAGCGGGGTACAATGAGCAGTTCTTC
TRBJ2-7 TRBV27 . once CASSLSGTILGYEQYF TGTGCCAGCAGTTTATCCGGGACAATCCTAGGGTACGAGCAGTACTTC
TRBJ1-2 TRBV6-1 . . CASTGRLAELNYGYTF TGTGCCAGCACTGGCAGGCTCGCTGAACTTAACTATGGCTACACCTTC
TRBJ2-1 TRBV19 . . CATEGGEYNEQFF TGTGCCACCGAGGGGGGGGAATACAATGAGCAGTTCTTC
TRBJ2-7 TRBV20-1 . . CSASQISLIGMQAYEQYF TGCAGTGCTAGTCAGATAAGTCTCATTGGGATGCAAGCCTACGAGCAGTACTTC
TRBJ2-2 TRBV2 . . CASSEIQTGELFF TGTGCCAGCAGTGAAATACAAACCGGGGAGCTGTTTTTT
TRBJ2-7 TRBV5-5 . . CASSPLTGTYSYEQYF TGTGCCAGCAGCCCTCTCACCGGGACATACTCCTACGAGCAGTACTTC
TRBJ2-5 TRBV5-6 . . CASSLTILETQYF TGTGCCAGCAGCTTGACAATCCTGGAGACCCAGTACTTC
TRBJ2-1 TRBV6-2/TRBV6-3 . . CASSYSQGLEYNEQFF TGTGCCAGCAGTTACTCGCAAGGGCTAGAGTACAATGAGCAGTTCTTC
TRBJ2-2 TRBV3-1 TRBD2 . CASSSDRELAGVRTGELFF TGTGCCAGCAGCTCGGACAGGGAACTAGCGGGAGTACGGACCGGGGAGCTGTTTTTT
TRBJ2-1 TRBV12-3/TRBV12-4 TRBD2 . CASGLAGGPDNEQFF TGTGCCTCAGGACTAGCGGGAGGGCCGGACAATGAGCAGTTCTTC
TRBJ2-7 TRBV7-2 . . CASSLAAGAEQYF TGTGCCAGCAGCTTAGCGGCAGGGGCGGAGCAGTACTTC
TRBJ2-1 TRBV30 . . CAWGKEFF TGTGCCTGGGGAAAGGAGTTCTTC
TRBJ1-1 TRBV19 TRBD1 . CASVDRDSFSTEAFF TGTGCCAGTGTAGACCGGGACAGTTTCTCCACTGAAGCTTTCTTT
TRBJ1-5 TRBV4-2 . . CASSQELSGVKGNQPQHF TGTGCCAGCAGCCAAGAGTTGTCAGGGGTTAAGGGCAATCAGCCCCAGCATTTT
TRBJ2-1 TRBV7-9 TRBD1 . CASSSLDREWFF TGTGCCAGCAGCTCGTTGGACAGGGAATGGTTCTTC
TRBJ1-2 TRBV5-4 TRBD1 . CASSSGTDIYYGYTF TGTGCCAGCAGCTCCGGGACAGATATCTACTATGGCTACACCTTC
TRBJ2-7 TRBV28 . . CASSLWGAGTYEQYF TGTGCCAGCAGTTTATGGGGAGCTGGTACCTACGAGCAGTACTTC
TRBJ1-1 TRBV20-1 TRBD1 . CSARSRDRPHTEAFF TGCAGTGCTAGATCACGGGACAGACCACACACTGAAGCTTTCTTT
TRBJ1-1 TRBV19 . few CASTIGNAMNTEAFF TGTGCCAGTACAATCGGTAATGCGATGAACACTGAAGCTTTCTTT
TRBJ2-1 TRBV28 . . CASSLGGWDGEQFF TGTGCCAGCAGTTTAGGGGGTTGGGACGGTGAGCAGTTCTTC
TRBJ1-1 TRBV21-1 . . CASRGRARSTEAFF TGTGCCAGCAGAGGCCGGGCTCGGAGCACTGAAGCTTTCTTT
TRBJ1-2 TRBV6-1 . . CASRSGDGYTF TGTGCCAGCAGATCAGGGGATGGCTACACCTTC
TRBJ1-1 TRBV5-6 TRBD1 once CASSGMTGGASTEAFF TGTGCCAGCAGCGGCATGACAGGGGGCGCGAGCACTGAAGCTTTCTTT
TRBJ1-2 TRBV27 TRBD1 . CASSFGQGAGGYTF TGTGCCAGCAGTTTCGGGCAGGGGGCTGGTGGCTACACCTTC
TRBJ1-2 TRBV24-1 TRBD1 . CATSDSRDSFNYGYTF TGTGCCACCAGTGATTCCCGGGACAGCTTTAACTATGGCTACACCTTC
TRBJ2-1 TRBV27 TRBD2 few CASSLAVSSYNEQFF TGTGCCAGCAGCCTAGCGGTGAGCTCCTACAATGAGCAGTTCTTC
TRBJ1-1 TRBV19 . . CASSFSGVNTEAFF TGTGCCAGTAGTTTTTCAGGGGTGAACACTGAAGCTTTCTTT
TRBJ1-2 TRBV2 . . CASKYQGSYGYTF TGTGCCAGCAAGTACCAGGGAAGCTATGGCTACACCTTC
TRBJ1-2 TRBV4-3 . few CASSINRKTYGYTF TGCGCCAGCAGCATAAACCGAAAGACCTATGGCTACACCTTC